The present TCR beta chain was sequenced within a study of identifying expanded T cells in peripheral blood. General observations from the study: Differentially abundant clones: approximately 1.3 between replicates, just under 17 at roughly 13 days, more than 18 at four. Variance in clone template counts between roughly two-week samples significantly increased with total template count across all healthy donors.

In regard to this clone: Its antigen is undetermined.

Per germline, CDR1 LGHNA and CDR2 YSLEER. V was clipped by 6 bases and J by 1 base, with 9 bases between them. This CDR3 comprises 13 residues. No infections or other immune events were documented during collection. TCRdb keeps only in-frame clones here, not all; method: immunoSEQ multiplex PCR. The sample includes 100,000 to 150,000 clones, about four fifths of them seen just once. The receptor comes from a person aged 18 to 70 in good health. Sequencing was performed on blood. The chain carries TRBV4-3 and TRBJ1-1; TRBD1 is a possible D gene (5 bases). CDR3 sequence (DNA): TGCGCCAGCAGACTCGACAGGAACACTGAAGCTTTCTTT. Its translation is CASRLDRNTEAFF.